These 32 T cell receptor beta chains share one sample of origin, sequenced in a study of human T cells and chemical hapten exposure. TCRdb analysed the RACE reads with MiXCR anew, one entry per CDR3 protein. The sample shows 300,000 to 450,000 distinct CDR3 sequences, roughly 5% of them seen only once. Time point defined: patch test 1, 2 weeks after DPC sensitization. Treatment defined: therapeutic diphenylcyclopropenone sensitization with weekly scalp DPC. The sequences come from whole blood, collected in connection with sensitization to the hapten diphenylcyclopropenone (DPC). Receptors originate from a woman in her forties or fifties with alopecia areata. Some clones in this sample may be carry-over from other donors' samples.

This clonotype was counted ten times or more. This rearrangement joins TRBV28 to TRBJ1-2, with D maybe TRBD1 (6 bases). The CDR3 contains 12 residues. CDR1 is MDHEN and CDR2 is SYDVKM in the germline V gene. V was clipped by 10 bases and J by 8 bases, with 17 bases between them. The CDR3 region has the DNA TGTGCCACCGACAGGCCCGTAATGGGCTACACCTTC. Translating it yields CATDRPVMGYTF.

The table lists this clonotype with many counts. The V gene is TRBV4-2, the J gene TRBJ1-2; TRBD1 matches at 9 bases. The CDR3 is 17 amino acids. J lost 5 bases, V lost 0 bases, and 10 bases had no gene match. Germline CDR1 is LGHNA and CDR2 is YNFKEQ. The CDR3 nucleotides read TGTGCCAGCAGCCAAGAAGGGGGACAGGGAGCTAGGTATGGCTACACCTTC. This translates into CASSQEGGQGARYGYTF.

At least ten counts were recorded for this clonotype. The V call is TRBV12-3 or TRBV12-4, the J call TRBJ1-4; 7 bases are a match to TRBD1. CDR3 size: 13 residues. The V segment lost 10 bases and the J segment 7 bases; nucleotides outside the gene matches: 9. CDR3 DNA: TGTGCCATCGACGACAGGGAGCGTGAAAAACTGTTTTTT. This codes for CAIDDREREKLFF.

This clonotype was seen ten or more times. The V gene is TRBV6-5, the J gene TRBJ1-1; maybe TRBD1 (5 bases). Germline V gives CDR1 MNHEY, CDR2 SVGAGI. The germline V and J ends were trimmed by 0 bases and 5 bases, with 10 bases remaining between them. The CDR3 runs 14 residues. CDR3 sequence reads: CASSYSTAGTEAFF. CDR3 DNA: TGTGCCAGCAGTTACTCGACGGCAGGGACTGAAGCTTTCTTT.

This clonotype was seen many times. V and J are TRBV10-3 and TRBJ1-4, with unresolved D. Germline lookup yields CDR1 ENHRY and CDR2 SYGVKD. The CDR3 has 11 amino acids. Trimming stripped 6 bases from V and 6 bases from J, with 5 bases between. The CDR3 reads CAIRADEKLFF. DNA of the CDR3: TGTGCCATCAGGGCCGATGAAAAACTGTTTTTT.

This clonotype was observed a handful of times. The chain links TRBV29-1 to TRBJ2-7; perhaps TRBD1 as D (6 bases). Trimming took off 0 bases at V and 2 bases at J, with 11 bases between the two ends. The CDR3 is made up of 14 amino acids. Germline values: CDR1 SQVTM, CDR2 ANQGSEA. CDR3 sequence (DNA): TGCAGCGTTGAAGAGGCAGGACAGACCTACGAGCAGTACTTC. Its translation is CSVEEAGQTYEQYF.

This clonotype has ten or more counts. This chain uses TRBV20-1 with TRBJ2-7; D gene uncertain. V was pared by 0 bases and J by 3 bases, with 6 bases between. Germline V gene sequence: CDR1 DFQATT, CDR2 SNEGSKA (reference sequence). This CDR3 contains 12 residues. For the CDR3, the DNA is TGCAGTGCTAGAGAAGAGGACTACGAGCAGTACTTC. Translation gives CSAREEDYEQYF.

This clonotype was counted at least ten times. This chain connects TRBV12-3 or TRBV12-4 to TRBJ2-5; 7 bases line up with TRBD1. The CDR3 length is 14 residues. V trimming: 6 bases; J trimming: 9 bases; junction bases outside the gene matches: 13. CDR3 bases: TGTGCCAGCAGATACGACGGGACAGTATCCTCCCAGTACTTC. Amino acids: CASRYDGTVSSQYF.

This clonotype was found many times. The chain links TRBV6-2 or TRBV6-3 to TRBJ2-4, with D perhaps TRBD1 (5 bases). The length of the CDR3 is 13 residues. Trimming stripped 11 bases from V and 4 bases from J, with 15 bases between. Germline CDR1 is MNHEY and CDR2 is SVGEGT. CDR3 residues: CAAAQGRKNIQYF. The CDR3 coding sequence is TGTGCCGCAGCCCAGGGCAGAAAAAACATTCAGTACTTC.

Ten or more counts support this clonotype. The chain carries TRBV9 and TRBJ2-1; D unresolved. The germline V gene encodes CDR1 SGDLS and CDR2 YYNGEE. Trimming removed 0 bases from V and 9 bases from J, with 7 bases in between. The CDR3 totals 12 residues. The CDR3 nucleotides read TGTGCCAGCAGCGTAGAGGGTACTGAGCAGTTCTTC. It is translated as CASSVEGTEQFF. Combining the CDR3 with reference TRBV9 and TRBJ2-1 gives the whole variable domain DSGVTQTPKHLITATGQRVTLRCSPRSGDLSVYWYQQSLDQGLQFLIQYYNGEERAKGNILERFSAQQFPDLHSELNLSSLELGDSALYFCASSVEGTEQFFGPGTRLTVL.

At least ten counts were recorded for this clonotype. The chain has TRBV5-4 and TRBJ1-1; a possible D gene is TRBD1 (6 bases). Germline V gene data show CDR1 as SGHNT and CDR2 as YYREEE (reference sequence). V was cut by 2 bases and J by 3 bases, with 17 bases left in between. This CDR3 contains 16 residues. The CDR3 bases are TGTGCCAGCAGCTTAGGCCTAGGGGGTTTTGACACTGAAGCTTTCTTT. The encoded protein is CASSLGLGGFDTEAFF.

This clonotype was detected many times. This sequence joins TRBV19 and TRBJ2-4; the D is unclear. V lost 7 bases and J 9 bases, leaving 22 bases between the germline ends. The germline V gene encodes CDR1 LNHDA and CDR2 SQIVND (reference sequence). This CDR3 spans 15 amino acids. The CDR3 loop is CASTLTLPANGIQYF. The CDR3 coding sequence is TGTGCCAGTACCCTGACCCTCCCCGCCAACGGCATTCAGTACTTC.

The CDR3 DNA follows: TGTGCCAGCTTTGGTAGGGAGCCCAACTATGGCTACACCTTC. This sequence encodes CASFGREPNYGYTF. The chain joins TRBV2 to TRBJ1-2, with D hard to call. V shed 8 bases and J shed 2 bases, with 15 bases lying between them. CDR1 SNHLY and CDR2 FYNNEI come from the germline V gene. The CDR3 has 14 amino acids.

This clonotype appeared many times. This chain joins TRBV29-1 and TRBJ1-1; D might be TRBD1 (5 bases). The germline V and J ends were trimmed by 4 bases and 4 bases, with 13 bases remaining between them. CDR1 and CDR2 from the germline V gene are SQVTM and ANQGSEA. The CDR3 is made up of 13 amino acids. The CDR3 nucleotides read TGCAGCGTTGTTACCAGGGCGCCCACTGAAGCTTTCTTT. Amino acid sequence: CSVVTRAPTEAFF.

This clonotype has a count of ten or more. The V call is TRBV18, the J call TRBJ1-1; tentative D call: TRBD1 (6 bases). This CDR3 spans 12 amino acids. Trimming stripped 1 base from V and 7 bases from J, with 7 bases between. Germline loops: CDR1 KGHSH, CDR2 LQKENI. CDR3: CASSPQGGEAFF. The CDR3 bases are TGTGCCAGCTCACCACAGGGGGGTGAAGCTTTCTTT. The full variable domain, rest sourced from reference TRBV18 and TRBJ1-1, is NAGVMQNPRHLVRRRGQEARLRCSPMKGHSHVYWYRQLPEEGLKFMVYLQKENIIDESGMPKERFSAEFPKEGPSILRIQQVVRGDSAAYFCASSPQGGEAFFGQGTRLTVV.

The chain joins TRBV12-5 to TRBJ1-1; no clear D. The CDR3 is 12 amino acids. Per the germline V gene, CDR1 is LGHNT and CDR2 is FRNRAP. V shed 1 base and J shed 4 bases, with 4 bases lying between them. The CDR3 DNA follows: TGTGCTAGTGGTTTGGACAGCACTGAAGCTTTCTTT. Its translation: CASGLDSTEAFF.

This clonotype was counted at least ten times. V usage is TRBV10-2 and J usage is TRBJ1-2, with D possibly TRBD1 on 5 matching bases. V lost 2 bases, J lost 5 bases, and 9 bases lay in between. This CDR3 is built from 13 residues. Germline assignment: CDR1 WSHSY and CDR2 SAAADI. The CDR3 DNA sequence: TGCGCCAGCAGTGAGGGGGGACTGTATGGCTACACCTTC. Its protein product is CASSEGGLYGYTF.

This clonotype was picked up a small number of times. The chain recombines TRBV27 with TRBJ2-7; possible D gene TRBD2, 6 bases. With 5 bases removed from V and 2 bases from J, the gap between germline ends came to 13 bases. The germline V gene has CDR1 MNHEY and CDR2 SMNVEV (reference sequence). This CDR3 region has 14 residues. CDR3 DNA sequence: TGTGCCAGCAGTCTTAGCGGAGGTACCTACGAGCAGTACTTC. Protein: CASSLSGGTYEQYF.

This clonotype was recorded at least ten times. The chain employs TRBV6-5 and TRBJ1-4; 7 bases match TRBD1. The trim removed 0 bases at V and 7 bases at J, leaving 5 bases unmatched. The CDR3 consists of 15 residues. In germline, CDR1 is MNHEY, CDR2 SVGAGI. The CDR3 is CASSYSTAGGEKLFF. CDR3 nucleotide sequence: TGTGCCAGCAGTTACTCGACGGCAGGGGGTGAAAAACTGTTTTTT.

This clonotype was seen repeatedly, ten times or more. The V and J genes are TRBV4-2 and TRBJ2-3; TRBD2 matches at 11 bases. The ends lost 1 base at V and 8 bases at J; junction bases unmatched: 8. The germline V gene has CDR1 LGHNA and CDR2 YNFKEQ. The CDR3 extends over 16 amino acids. The chain's CDR3 is CASSQAELAGAGTQYF. In DNA form, the CDR3 reads TGTGCCAGCAGCCAAGCGGAACTAGCGGGAGCCGGTACGCAGTATTTT.

This clonotype has a handful of counts. The chain combines TRBV20-1 with TRBJ2-5, with D perhaps matching TRBD2 (6 bases). The germline gives CDR1 DFQATT, CDR2 SNEGSKA (reference sequence). This CDR3 is built from 15 residues. Trimming took off 6 bases at V and 1 base at J, with 18 bases between the two ends. The CDR3 region has the DNA TGCAGTGCCCCCTCCCGGGGACTCCGCCAAGAGACCCAGTACTTC. Protein product: CSAPSRGLRQETQYF.

This clonotype was counted at least ten times. The CDR3 protein is CASSLVGKGGEKLFF. The CDR3 bases are TGTGCCAGCAGCTTGGTGGGGAAAGGAGGAGAAAAACTGTTTTTT. The genes are TRBV5-5 and TRBJ1-4; D gene unclear. V lost 0 bases and J lost 8, with 14 bases in between. The CDR3 is 15 amino acids. Germline CDR1 and CDR2: SGHKS and YYEKEE (reference sequence). Using reference TRBV5-5 and TRBJ1-4 for the parts outside the CDR3, the full variable domain is DAGVTQSPTHLIKTRGQQVTLRCSPISGHKSVSWYQQVLGQGPQFIFQYYEKEERGRGNFPDRFSARQFPNYSSELNVNALLLGDSALYLCASSLVGKGGEKLFFGSGTQLSVL.

In this sample, this clonotype turned up many times. The chain employs TRBV9 and TRBJ2-7, with TRBD1 identical over 9 bases. The length of the CDR3 is 15 residues. The germline V gene has CDR1 SGDLS and CDR2 YYNGEE. The trim removed 0 bases at V and 4 bases at J, leaving 5 bases unmatched. CDR3 DNA sequence: TGTGCCAGCAGCGTAGCAGGGGACAGGGTATACGAGCAGTACTTC. Translating gives CASSVAGDRVYEQYF.

This clonotype was recorded many times. CDR3 region: CSVVGTSGGATDTQYF. The CDR3 region has the DNA TGCAGCGTTGTTGGGACTAGCGGGGGAGCCACAGATACGCAGTATTTT. V gene TRBV29-1 combines with J gene TRBJ2-3; TRBD2 matches at 14 bases. CDR3 length: 16 amino acids. Per germline, CDR1 SQVTM and CDR2 ANQGSEA. The junction had 5 bases not matched to a gene; V was cut back by 4 bases and J by 2 bases.

This sequence joins TRBV24-1 and TRBJ2-3, with no clear D. The V and J ends lost 6 bases and 5 bases respectively, with 14 bases between them. This CDR3 has 14 residues. Germline V gene lookup returns CDR1 KGHDR and CDR2 SFDVKD. The CDR3 nucleotides are TGTGCCACCAGTCAAGGGCGCCCCGGAGATACGCAGTATTTT. Translation: CATSQGRPGDTQYF.

The gene calls are TRBV20-1 and TRBJ1-2; D is unclear. Germline V gene lookup returns CDR1 DFQATT and CDR2 SNEGSKA (reference sequence). The CDR3 runs 12 residues. V lost 5 bases and J lost 1, with 8 bases in between. The CDR3 DNA reads TGCAGTGCTCCGAGCGGTAACTATGGCTACACCTTC. The encoded protein is CSAPSGNYGYTF.

At least ten counts were recorded for this clonotype. The chain employs TRBV5-5 and TRBJ2-3; 7 bases map to TRBD2. This CDR3 has 15 residues. Germline CDR1 and CDR2: SGHKS and YYEKEE (reference sequence). J was trimmed by 5 bases and V by 0 bases; bases with no gene match: 6. CDR3 sequence (DNA): TGTGCCAGCAGCTTGGAAGGGAGGGTGGGAGATACGCAGTATTTT. This sequence encodes CASSLEGRVGDTQYF.

V gene TRBV7-2 combines with J gene TRBJ1-1; no clear D. V lost 5 bases, J lost 3 bases, and 10 bases lay in between. The CDR3 consists of 13 residues. In germline, CDR1 is SGHTA, CDR2 FQGNSA. CDR3 nucleotides: TGTGCCAGCAGCCCCAGTAGCTACACTGAAGCTTTCTTT. Translation: CASSPSSYTEAFF.

Many counts were recorded for this clonotype. The chain combines TRBV3-1 with TRBJ2-1, with 8 bases aligning to TRBD2. Germline CDR1 LGHDT, CDR2 YNNKEL (reference sequence). The CDR3 length is 13 residues. V gave up 8 bases and J gave up 10 bases; unmatched junction bases: 10. The CDR3 protein is CASEAGGPREQFF. CDR3 coding DNA: TGTGCCAGCGAGGCGGGGGGCCCAAGAGAGCAGTTCTTC.

At least ten counts were recorded for this clonotype. This chain joins TRBV20-1 and TRBJ2-2; 9 bases match TRBD2. CDR1 is DFQATT, CDR2 SNEGSKA, per germline (reference sequence). The CDR3 sequence is 15 residues long. Trimming removed 1 base from V and 7 bases from J; junction bases left unmatched: 7. This CDR3 is CSARGSGRVDGELFF. The CDR3 region has the DNA TGCAGTGCTAGAGGTAGCGGGAGAGTTGACGGGGAGCTGTTTTTT.

This clonotype was counted ten times or more. The V gene is TRBV15, the J gene TRBJ2-7, with TRBD1 as a possible D gene (5 bases). Germline assignment: CDR1 LNHNV and CDR2 YYDKDF (reference sequence). With 0 bases removed from V and 3 bases from J, the gap between germline ends came to 6 bases. The CDR3 contains 13 residues. CDR3 nucleotides: TGTGCCACCAGCAGAGACCAGGGCTACGAGCAGTACTTC. Encoded protein: CATSRDQGYEQYF.

This clonotype was seen a handful of times. The gene calls are TRBV9 and TRBJ1-2; possibly TRBD1 for D (6 bases). CDR1 SGDLS and CDR2 YYNGEE come from the germline V gene. CDR3 length: 15 residues. Deletions cut 4 bases from V and 3 bases from J, with 16 bases between. The CDR3 sequence: CASSLSGTTDYGYTF. In nucleotides, the CDR3 is TGTGCCAGCAGCCTTAGCGGGACAACAGACTATGGCTACACCTTC.